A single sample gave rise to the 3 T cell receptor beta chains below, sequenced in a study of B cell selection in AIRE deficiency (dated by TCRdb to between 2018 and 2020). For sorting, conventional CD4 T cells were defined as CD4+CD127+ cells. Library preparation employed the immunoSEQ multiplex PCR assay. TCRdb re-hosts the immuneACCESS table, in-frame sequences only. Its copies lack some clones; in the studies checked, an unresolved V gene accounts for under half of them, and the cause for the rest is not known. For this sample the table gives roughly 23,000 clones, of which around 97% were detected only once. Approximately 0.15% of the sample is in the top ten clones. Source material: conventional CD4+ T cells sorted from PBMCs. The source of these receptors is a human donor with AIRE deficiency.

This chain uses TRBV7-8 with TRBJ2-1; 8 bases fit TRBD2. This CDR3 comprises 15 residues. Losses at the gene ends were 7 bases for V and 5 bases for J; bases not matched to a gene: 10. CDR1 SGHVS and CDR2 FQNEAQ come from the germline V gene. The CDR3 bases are TGTGCCAGCATCAACGAGGGACTAGAAGACAATGAGCAGTTCTTC. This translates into CASINEGLEDNEQFF.

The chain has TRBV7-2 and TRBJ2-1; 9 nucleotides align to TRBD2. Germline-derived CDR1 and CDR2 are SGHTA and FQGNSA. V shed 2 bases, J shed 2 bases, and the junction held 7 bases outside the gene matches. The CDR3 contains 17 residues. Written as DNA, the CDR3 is TGTGCCAGCAGCTTAACAATTAGCGGGAGTACCTACAATGAGCAGTTCTTC. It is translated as CASSLTISGSTYNEQFF.

CDR3 region: CTSSQMSGQETQYF. CDR3 nucleotides: TGCACCAGCAGCCAAATGAGCGGTCAAGAGACCCAGTACTTC. This sequence joins TRBV1 and TRBJ2-5; TRBD2, as called in the table, went unchecked against the DNA. TRBV1 is a pseudogene locus. This CDR3 has 14 residues.